Each of the 17 T cell receptor beta chains below was sequenced from the same sample in a study of cytomegalovirus exposure and HLA in healthy donors. Primers: 60 Vbeta forward and 13 Jbeta reverse. TCRdb's copy holds only in-frame clones and misses some; the assay was immunoSEQ multiplex PCR. The sample holds over 130,000 clones, 65% to 80% seen once. Source material: PBMCs. The receptors come from a woman aged 30 to 39 in good health and CMV-seronegative.

This clone came up once. The genes are TRBV4-1 and TRBJ2-1; 15 nucleotides agree with TRBD2. The germline CDR1 and CDR2 sequences are MGHRA and YSYEKL. The CDR3 totals 17 residues. V lost 0 bases and J lost 12; bases outside the gene matches: 9. Here the CDR3 DNA reads TGCGCCAGCAGCCAAGAATGGGGACTAGCGGGGGGCCCAGGGCAGTTCTTC. It yields the protein CASSQEWGLAGGPGQFF.

This chain connects TRBV18 to TRBJ1-3, with D possibly being TRBD1 (6 bases). V gave up 3 bases and J gave up 0 bases, with 12 bases separating them. Germline CDR1 is KGHSH and CDR2 is LQKENI. The CDR3 covers 16 residues. For the CDR3, the DNA is TGTGCCAGCTCACCCATAGGACAGTCCTCTGGAAACACCATATATTTT. It is translated as CASSPIGQSSGNTIYF.

V is TRBV5-1 and J is TRBJ2-2; 10 positions agree with TRBD2. The V and J ends lost 4 bases and 6 bases, in that order; junction bases with no gene match: 9. The CDR3 is 16 residues long. Germline CDR1 reads SGHRS; CDR2 reads YFSETQ. The CDR3 spells CASSNPAGGVAGELFF. The DNA for the CDR3 is TGCGCCAGCAGCAACCCAGCGGGAGGGGTCGCCGGGGAGCTGTTTTTT.

The chain combines TRBV28 with TRBJ2-7, with D perhaps TRBD2 (5 bases). Germline loops: CDR1 MDHEN, CDR2 SYDVKM. The CDR3 is made up of 15 amino acids. V lost 4 bases, J lost 4 bases, and 17 bases lay in between. In DNA, the CDR3 is TGTGCCAGCAGTTCCCCGCCCAGCGGATTTTACGAGCAGTACTTC. It encodes CASSSPPSGFYEQYF.

In its sample, this clone was seen a few times. The chain recombines TRBV6-1 with TRBJ1-5, with unresolved D. Trimming cost V 6 bases and J 0 bases, with 6 bases left between them. Germline assignment: CDR1 MNHNS and CDR2 SASEGT. The CDR3 contains 13 residues. CDR3 in DNA: TGTGCCAGCAGGGCGGTTAGCAATCAGCCCCAGCATTTT. Protein: CASRAVSNQPQHF.

Only a few counts were recorded for this clone. The genes are TRBV5-4 and TRBJ1-1; 9 bases match TRBD1. The CDR3 runs 15 residues. The germline V gene encodes CDR1 SGHNT and CDR2 YYREEE (reference sequence). The junction had 8 bases not matched to a gene; V was cut back by 3 bases and J by 5 bases. CDR3 region: CASSWGQGMETEAFF. CDR3 bases: TGTGCCAGCAGCTGGGGACAGGGAATGGAAACTGAAGCTTTCTTT.

This clone was seen a few times. The chain recombines TRBV7-6 with TRBJ1-2, with 7 bases matching TRBD1. Trimming at V came to 11 bases and at J to 3 bases, leaving 9 bases not matched to a gene. CDR1 and CDR2 (germline): SGHVS, FNYEAQ. The CDR3 is made up of 13 amino acids. CDR3 residues: CASGQGVDYGYTF. The CDR3 DNA follows: TGTGCCTCCGGGCAGGGGGTCGACTATGGCTACACCTTC.

The chain links TRBV2 to TRBJ2-1; weak D call: TRBD2 (8 bases). Germline V CDR1 and CDR2: SNHLY, FYNNEI. Trimming stripped 6 bases from V and 0 bases from J, with 15 bases between. The CDR3 covers 16 residues. The CDR3 loop is CASSREGASSYNEQFF. The CDR3 DNA is TGTGCCAGCAGCCGGGAGGGGGCTTCCTCCTACAATGAGCAGTTCTTC.

The V call is TRBV11-2, the J call TRBJ2-5, with a weak D call TRBD2 (5 bases). This CDR3 has 14 amino acids. In germline, CDR1 is SGHAT, CDR2 FQNNGV. V gave up 5 bases and J gave up 0 bases, with 10 bases separating them. CDR3 nucleotide sequence: TGTGCCAGCAGCAAAACGGGAAACCAAGAGACCCAGTACTTC. Encoded protein: CASSKTGNQETQYF.

This clone was recorded a few times. This chain connects TRBV7-3 to TRBJ2-1; D is unclear. Between the trimmed V and J ends, which lost 5 bases and 5 bases, there was a span of 19 bases. The CDR3 consists of 16 residues. Germline V gene lookup returns CDR1 SGHTA and CDR2 FQGTGA. The CDR3 protein is CASSHFGGSSHNEQFF. Here the CDR3 DNA reads TGTGCCAGCAGCCACTTTGGTGGTTCGTCACACAATGAGCAGTTCTTC.

The chain combines TRBV5-4 with TRBJ2-7; the match to TRBD1 covers 9 bases. Losses at the gene ends were 2 bases for V and 4 bases for J; bases not matched to a gene: 4. The CDR3 sequence is 14 residues long. Germline CDR1 reads SGHNT; CDR2 reads YYREEE (reference sequence). Here the CDR3 DNA reads TGTGCCAGCAGCTTCACAGGGGGCGAGTACGAGCAGTACTTC. It specifies CASSFTGGEYEQYF.

The chain employs TRBV9 and TRBJ1-2; 7 bases are shared with TRBD1. The V gene end was trimmed by 5 bases and the J gene end by 3 bases; junction bases not matched to a gene: 7. Germline loops: CDR1 SGDLS, CDR2 YYNGEE. The CDR3 is 14 amino acids. CDR3 in amino acids: CASRGKGADYGYTF. CDR3 nucleotide sequence: TGTGCCAGCAGGGGGAAGGGGGCAGACTATGGCTACACCTTC.

The chain uses TRBV6-5 and TRBJ1-5; 7 positions agree with TRBD1. The CDR3 contains 15 residues. V was clipped by 0 bases and J by 5 bases; unmatched bases: 4. Germline V gene lookup returns CDR1 MNHEY and CDR2 SVGAGI. CDR3 nucleotide sequence: TGTGCCAGCAGTTACTCCTACAGGGGCGATCAGCCCCAGCATTTT. It translates to CASSYSYRGDQPQHF.

V usage is TRBV19 and J usage is TRBJ2-1; 7 bases line up with TRBD1. CDR3 length: 13 residues. Germline CDR1 reads LNHDA; CDR2 reads SQIVND (reference sequence). The J segment lost 7 bases and the V segment lost 5 bases, leaving 5 bases of the junction unmatched. The CDR3 is CASSSAGGNEQFF. The CDR3 nucleotides read TGTGCCAGTAGTTCAGCAGGGGGTAATGAGCAGTTCTTC.

This CDR3 is CASRDRGLETQYF. The CDR3 DNA sequence: TGCGCCAGCAGGGACAGGGGGTTGGAGACCCAGTACTTC. The J gene is TRBJ2-5, the V gene TRBV5-1; 10 nucleotides match TRBD1. Per germline, CDR1 SGHRS and CDR2 YFSETQ. V trimming: 5 bases; J trimming: 5 bases; junction bases outside the gene matches: 3. This CDR3 region has 13 residues.

The rearrangement links TRBV11-2 to TRBJ2-4, with D unclear. V was shortened by 2 bases and J by 0 bases, with 14 bases between the two germline ends. Germline CDR1 SGHAT, CDR2 FQNNGV. The CDR3 sequence is 17 residues long. CDR3 protein: CASSLSSGAIAKNIQYF. DNA for the CDR3: TGTGCCAGCAGCTTAAGTTCCGGAGCTATAGCCAAAAACATTCAGTACTTC. The whole variable domain, filled in from reference TRBV11-2 and TRBJ2-4, reads EAGVAQSPRYKIIEKRQSVAFWCNPISGHATLYWYQQILGQGPKLLIQFQNNGVVDDSQLPKDRFSAERLKGVDSTLKIQPAKLEDSAVYLCASSLSSGAIAKNIQYFGAGTRLSVL.

The V gene is TRBV10-1, the J gene TRBJ2-1; D is possibly TRBD1 (5 bases). V was shortened by 3 bases and J by 7 bases, with 7 bases between the two germline ends. The germline V gene encodes CDR1 WNHNN and CDR2 SYGVQD (reference sequence). The CDR3 has 12 residues. CDR3 in DNA: TGCGCCAGCAGTGAAGGGGAAAATGAGCAGTTCTTC. Translated, it gives CASSEGENEQFF.